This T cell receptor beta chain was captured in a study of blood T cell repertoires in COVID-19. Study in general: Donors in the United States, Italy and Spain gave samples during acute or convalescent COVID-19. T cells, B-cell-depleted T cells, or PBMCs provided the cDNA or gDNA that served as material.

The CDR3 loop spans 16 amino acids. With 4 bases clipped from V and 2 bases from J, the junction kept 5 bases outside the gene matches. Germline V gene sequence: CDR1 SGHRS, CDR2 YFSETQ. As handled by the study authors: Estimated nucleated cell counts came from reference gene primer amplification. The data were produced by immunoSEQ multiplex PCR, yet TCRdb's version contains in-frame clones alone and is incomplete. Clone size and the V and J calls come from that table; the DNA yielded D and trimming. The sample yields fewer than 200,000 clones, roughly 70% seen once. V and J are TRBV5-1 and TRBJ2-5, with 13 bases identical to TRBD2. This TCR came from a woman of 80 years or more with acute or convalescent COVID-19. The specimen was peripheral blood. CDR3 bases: TGCGCCAGCAGCATCGGACTAGCGGGGGAGCAAGAGACCCAGTACTTC. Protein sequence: CASSIGLAGEQETQYF.